The TCR beta chain under discussion was sequenced for a study of PD-L1 blockade in urothelial cancer. The method was immunoSEQ multiplex PCR; TCRdb's version includes in-frame clones alone and lacks a portion of them. The sample has more than 35,000 clones; around 90% are singletons. The V and J ends lost 6 bases and 2 bases, in that order; junction bases with no gene match: 4. This CDR3 is 14 amino acids long. From germline, CDR1 is LNHDA and CDR2 SQIVND (reference sequence). The material sequenced was PBMCs, taken around atezolizumab (anti-PD-L1) treatment. The chain couples TRBV19 to TRBJ1-5, with 7 bases aligning to TRBD1. The receptor's source is a man aged 65 to 79 with urothelial cancer. The CDR3 DNA is TGTGCCAGTAGCCCCGACAGGGGCAATCAGCCCCAGCATTTT. It translates to CASSPDRGNQPQHF. The whole variable domain, remainder taken from reference TRBV19 and TRBJ1-5, is DGGITQSPKYLFRKEGQNVTLSCEQNLNHDAMYWYRQDPGQGLRLIYYSQIVNDFQKGDIAEGYSVSREKKESFPLTVTSAQKNPTAFYLCASSPDRGNQPQHFGDGTRLSIL.